The 5 T cell receptor beta chains below come from one sample, sequenced in a study of control samples from healthy donors and cancer patients (TCRdb year 2020). The library relied on the immunoSEQ multiplex PCR assay. The source is immuneACCESS, and TCRdb retained only in-frame sequences with V and J called. Part of the clones is not carried over; for the studies checked, unresolved V genes explain less than half of this, and the remainder is unexplained. Within this sample are more than 95,000 clones, with approximately 90% of them counted one time only. The ten top clones hold 2.3% of the sample. Material: blood. The receptors stem from a woman between 65 and 79 years old in good health.

The CDR3 is CASSFRVTYGYTF. The DNA of the CDR3 is TGTGCCAGCAGTTTCAGGGTGACTTATGGCTACACCTTC. V and J are TRBV12-3 or TRBV12-4 and TRBJ1-2, with D possibly TRBD1 on 5 matching bases. V was trimmed by 3 bases and J by 5 bases, leaving 10 bases between them. The CDR3 has 13 amino acids.

The rearrangement joins TRBV7-9 to TRBJ2-2; D might be TRBD1 or TRBD2, each matching 5 bases. This CDR3 comprises 15 residues. V shed 1 base and J shed 0 bases, with 6 bases lying between them. CDR1 and CDR2 from the germline V gene are SEHNR and FQNEAQ (reference sequence). The CDR3 bases are TGTGCCAGCAGCTTAGGGGACCCGAACACCGGGGAGCTGTTTTTT. Amino acid sequence: CASSLGDPNTGELFF.

The chain has TRBV10-2 and TRBJ2-1; TRBD1 is a possible D gene (5 bases). Germline loops: CDR1 WSHSY, CDR2 SAAADI. V was trimmed by 3 bases and J by 2 bases, leaving 11 bases between them. The CDR3 contains 15 residues. The CDR3 spells CASSDKGATYNEQFF. Written as DNA, the CDR3 is TGCGCCAGCAGTGATAAAGGGGCCACCTACAATGAGCAGTTCTTC.

This sequence joins TRBV11-2 and TRBJ1-1; possible D gene TRBD1, 5 bases. Germline loops: CDR1 SGHAT, CDR2 FQNNGV. There are 17 residues in the CDR3. Deletions cut 3 bases from V and 0 bases from J, with 17 bases between. The CDR3 is CASSFGGVSNLNTEAFF. The CDR3 nucleotides are TGTGCCAGCAGCTTCGGGGGGGTCAGCAACCTGAACACTGAAGCTTTCTTT.

J is TRBJ2-3 and V is TRBV7-3; 8 bases match TRBD2. V was pared by 5 bases and J by 4 bases, with 8 bases of the junction left unmatched. The CDR3 consists of 15 residues. Germline V gene data show CDR1 as SGHTA and CDR2 as FQGTGA. CDR3 in amino acids: CASSSRGTRADTQYF. Written as DNA, the CDR3 is TGTGCCAGCAGCAGCCGGGGGACTAGGGCAGATACGCAGTATTTT.